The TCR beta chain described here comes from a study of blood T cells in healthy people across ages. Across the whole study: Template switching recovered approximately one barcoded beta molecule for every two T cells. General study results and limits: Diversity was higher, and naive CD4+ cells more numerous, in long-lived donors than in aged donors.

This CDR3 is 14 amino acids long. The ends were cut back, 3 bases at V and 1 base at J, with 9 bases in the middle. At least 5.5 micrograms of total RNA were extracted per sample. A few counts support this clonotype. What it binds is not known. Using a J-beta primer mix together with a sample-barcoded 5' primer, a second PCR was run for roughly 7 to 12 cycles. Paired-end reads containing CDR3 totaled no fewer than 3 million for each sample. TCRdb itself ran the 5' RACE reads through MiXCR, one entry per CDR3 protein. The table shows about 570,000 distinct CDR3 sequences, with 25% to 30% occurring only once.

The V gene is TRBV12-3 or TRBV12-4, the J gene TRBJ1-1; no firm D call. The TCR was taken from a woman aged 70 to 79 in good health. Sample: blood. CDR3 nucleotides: TGTGCCAGCAGTTTTGGCGGACCGAACACTGAAGCTTTCTTT. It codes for CASSFGGPNTEAFF.